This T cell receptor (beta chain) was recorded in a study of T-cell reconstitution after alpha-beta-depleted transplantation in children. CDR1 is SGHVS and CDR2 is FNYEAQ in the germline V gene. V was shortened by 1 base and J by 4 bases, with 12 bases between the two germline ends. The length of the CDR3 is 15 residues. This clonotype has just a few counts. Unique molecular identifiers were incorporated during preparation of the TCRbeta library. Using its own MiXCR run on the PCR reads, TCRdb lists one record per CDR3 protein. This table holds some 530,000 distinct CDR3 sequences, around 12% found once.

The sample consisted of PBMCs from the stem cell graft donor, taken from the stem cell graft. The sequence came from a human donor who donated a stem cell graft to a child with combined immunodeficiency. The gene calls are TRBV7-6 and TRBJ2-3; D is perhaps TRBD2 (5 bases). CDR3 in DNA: TGTGCCAGCAGCTTAGGGCCTAGCAGCGCAGATACGCAGTATTTT. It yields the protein CASSLGPSSADTQYF.